The following is a TCR beta chain sequence with its context. Its recognized antigen is unknown. Nothing much larger sits one base from this clone, and base qualities are not available. These data originate in a study of blood T cell repertoires in COVID-19 (dated by TCRdb to 2018 to 2020). Broadly, across the study: The collaborator samples originated in the United States, Italy and Spain and spanned the acute and convalescent phases of COVID-19. Where HLA class I and class II types were available, the types were taken from metadata supplied by the sample provider, not from assay-based typing. Deeply sampled blood TCRbeta repertoires from subjects exposed to, actively infected with, or recovered from COVID-19 were included in the dataset. Nearly every sample came with metadata listing a de-identified subject ID, COVID-19 status, age in years and sex. The samples were drawn from the first 160 participants of the ongoing ImmuneRACE study and from about 1,200 subjects provided by 6 global collaborators. The prospective study material was composed of cDNA or gDNA derived from T cells, B-cell-depleted T cells, or PBMCs. The repertoires were made available in a free public database intended to serve as a resource for research on the immune response to SARS-CoV-2. Broader findings and caveats from the paper: The quantity of clinical and demographic metadata differed by source and by participant and was supplied without curation.

TCRbeta CDR3 regions were amplified from genomic DNA using the immunoSEQ Assay, a bias-controlled multiplex PCR. The authors processed their data as follows. The number of nucleated cells in each sample was estimated from the amplification of reference gene primers within the assay. To quantify the absolute abundance of each unique TCRbeta CDR3 rearrangement, sequence reads were collapsed and filtered. For each sample, productive Simpson clonality was calculated as the square root of Simpson's diversity index across productive rearrangements. What TCRdb holds here is the immuneACCESS table cut down to in-frame rearrangements. Part of the clones is not present; checked against another copy, under half of the missing clones reflect an unresolved V gene, and the others are unexplained. Clone size and the V and J calls come from that table; the DNA yielded D and trimming. The sample yields about 160,000 clones; around 87% were counted once. Around 0.63% of the sample is taken by the ten largest.

V is reduced by 2 bases and J by 0 bases, leaving a spacing of 11 bases between them. Reading from cysteine to phenylalanine, the CDR3 counts 16 amino acids. Only the CDR3 region is kept as DNA, spanning 48 bases read in frame from base 1. The germline V gene (reference sequence) sets CDR1 to MNHEY and CDR2 to SMNVEV. In Seattle, one collaborating source enrolled patients while the infection was active and tracked those patients longitudinally over the course of disease. Each collaborating institution followed its own protocols to collect whole blood in K2EDTA tubes. For TCRbeta analysis, collaborator samples were shipped as frozen whole blood, as isolated PBMCs, or as DNA extracted from either sample type.

The V and J genes are TRBV27 and TRBJ1-5; possibly the D gene is TRBD1, per 5 matching bases. This sequence was found in a man in his sixties with COVID-19, enrolled during active disease. Sequenced input: peripheral blood. DNA sequence: TGTGCCAGCAGTTTACGGACACCATATAGCAATCAGCCCCAGCATTTT. The encoded protein is CASSLRTPYSNQPQHF.